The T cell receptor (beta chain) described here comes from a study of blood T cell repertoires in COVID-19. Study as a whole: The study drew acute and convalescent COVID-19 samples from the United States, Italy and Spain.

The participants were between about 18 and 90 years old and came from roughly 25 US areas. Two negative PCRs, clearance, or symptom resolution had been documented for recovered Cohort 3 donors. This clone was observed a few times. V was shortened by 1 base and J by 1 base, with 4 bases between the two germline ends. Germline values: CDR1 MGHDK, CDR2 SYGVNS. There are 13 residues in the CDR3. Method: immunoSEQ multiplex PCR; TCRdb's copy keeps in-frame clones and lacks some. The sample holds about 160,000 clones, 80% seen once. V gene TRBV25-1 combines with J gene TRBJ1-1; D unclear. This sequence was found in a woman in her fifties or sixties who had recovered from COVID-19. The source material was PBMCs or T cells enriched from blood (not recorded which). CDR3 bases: TGTGCCAGCAGTGAATTTAAGAACACTGAAGCTTTCTTT. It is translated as CASSEFKNTEAFF.